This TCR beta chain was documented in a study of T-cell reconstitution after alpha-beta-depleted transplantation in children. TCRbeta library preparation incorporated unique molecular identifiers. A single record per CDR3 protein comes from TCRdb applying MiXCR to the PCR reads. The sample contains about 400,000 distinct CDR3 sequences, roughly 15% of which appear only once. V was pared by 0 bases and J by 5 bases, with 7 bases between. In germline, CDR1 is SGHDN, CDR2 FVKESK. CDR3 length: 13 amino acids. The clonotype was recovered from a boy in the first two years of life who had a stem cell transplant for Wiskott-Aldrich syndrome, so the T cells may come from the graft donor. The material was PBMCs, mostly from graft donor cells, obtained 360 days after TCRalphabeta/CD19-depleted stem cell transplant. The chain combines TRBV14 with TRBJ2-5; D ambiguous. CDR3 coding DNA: TGTGCCAGCAGCCAAGAAATGGGCGAGACCCAGTACTTC. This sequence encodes CASSQEMGETQYF.